This T cell receptor (beta chain) was documented in a study of T cells in Graves' hyperthyroidism and ophthalmopathy. Study-level results: Blood held most thyroid clonotypes expanded above 0.001 frequency. Ophthalmopathy and stable hyperthyroidism were told apart by a 13 V-J model.

There are a few counts of this clonotype. Its antigen is unidentified. The definition of stable Graves' hyperthyroidism was no ophthalmopathy progression within 18 months. TCR beta CDR3 regions were amplified from RNA. Initially, a first-round RT-PCR of the TCR CDR3 employed the HTBI primer set. TCRdb re-derived calls from the multiplex PCR reads in MiXCR, one entry per CDR3 protein. This sample carries around 450,000 distinct CDR3 sequences, less than 20% of them seen once, and the ten largest clones take 7.7%. The sequence came from a woman aged 18-29 years with Graves' hyperthyroidism. The sample was blood.

In nucleotides, the CDR3 is TGTGCCAGCAGCCCCAAGGCGGCGAACACCGGGGAGCTGTTTTTT. The encoded protein is CASSPKAANTGELFF. This chain joins TRBV11-3 and TRBJ2-2; no clear D gene. V shed 5 bases and J shed 0 bases, with 10 bases lying between them. CDR1 is SGHNT and CDR2 is YENEEA in the germline V gene. The CDR3 runs to 15 residues.